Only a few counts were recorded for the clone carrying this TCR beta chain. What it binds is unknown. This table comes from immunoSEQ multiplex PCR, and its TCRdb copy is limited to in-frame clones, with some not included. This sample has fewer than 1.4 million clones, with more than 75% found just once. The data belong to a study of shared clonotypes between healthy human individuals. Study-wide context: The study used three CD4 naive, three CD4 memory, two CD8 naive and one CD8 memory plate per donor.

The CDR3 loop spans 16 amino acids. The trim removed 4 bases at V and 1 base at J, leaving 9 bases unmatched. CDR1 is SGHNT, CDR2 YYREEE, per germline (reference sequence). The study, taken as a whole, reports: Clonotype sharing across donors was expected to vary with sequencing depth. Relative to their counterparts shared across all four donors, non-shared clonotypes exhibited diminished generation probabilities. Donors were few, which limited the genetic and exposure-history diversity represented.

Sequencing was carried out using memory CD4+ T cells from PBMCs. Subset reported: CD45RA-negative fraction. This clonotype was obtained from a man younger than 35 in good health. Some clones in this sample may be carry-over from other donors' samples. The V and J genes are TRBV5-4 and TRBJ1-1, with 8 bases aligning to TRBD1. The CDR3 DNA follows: TGTGCCAGCAGCCTTGGACAGGGAGTGCCGAACACTGAAGCTTTCTTT. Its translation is CASSLGQGVPNTEAFF.